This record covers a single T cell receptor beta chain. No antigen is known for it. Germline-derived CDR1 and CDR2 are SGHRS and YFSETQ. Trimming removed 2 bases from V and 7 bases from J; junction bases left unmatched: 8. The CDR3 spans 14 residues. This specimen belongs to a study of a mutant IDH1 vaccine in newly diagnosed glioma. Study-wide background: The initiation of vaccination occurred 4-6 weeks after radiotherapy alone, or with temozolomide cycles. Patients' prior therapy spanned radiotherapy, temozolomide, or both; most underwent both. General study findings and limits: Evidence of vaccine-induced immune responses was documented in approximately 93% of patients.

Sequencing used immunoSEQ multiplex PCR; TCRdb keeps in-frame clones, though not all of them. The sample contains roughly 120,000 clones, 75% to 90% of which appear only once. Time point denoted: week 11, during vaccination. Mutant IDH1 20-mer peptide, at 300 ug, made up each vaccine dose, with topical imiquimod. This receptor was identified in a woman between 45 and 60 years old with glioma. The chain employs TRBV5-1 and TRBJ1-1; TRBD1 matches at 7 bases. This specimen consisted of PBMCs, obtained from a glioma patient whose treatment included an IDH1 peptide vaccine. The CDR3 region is CASSFTGTASEAFF. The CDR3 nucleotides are TGCGCCAGCAGCTTTACCGGGACAGCAAGTGAAGCTTTCTTT.